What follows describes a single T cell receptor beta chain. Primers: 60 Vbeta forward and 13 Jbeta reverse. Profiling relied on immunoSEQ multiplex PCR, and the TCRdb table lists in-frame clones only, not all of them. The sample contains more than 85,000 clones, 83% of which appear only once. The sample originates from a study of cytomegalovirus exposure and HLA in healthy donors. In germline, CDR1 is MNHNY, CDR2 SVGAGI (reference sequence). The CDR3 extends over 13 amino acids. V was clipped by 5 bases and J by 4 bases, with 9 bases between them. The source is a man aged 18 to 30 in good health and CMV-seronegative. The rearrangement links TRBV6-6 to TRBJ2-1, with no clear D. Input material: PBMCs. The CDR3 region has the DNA TGTGCCAGCAGTCTAACCTCGTACAATGAGCAGTTCTTC. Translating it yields CASSLTSYNEQFF.